What follows are 27 T cell receptor beta chains derived from one specimen sequenced in a study of cytomegalovirus exposure and HLA in healthy donors. PCR employed 60 Vbeta and 13 Jbeta primers. The repertoire was sequenced with immunoSEQ multiplex PCR; TCRdb's copy has only in-frame clones and lacks some. Among 74,000 or so clones listed, roughly 75% were seen once. The sample consisted of PBMCs. These receptors were collected from a woman in her 40s in good health and CMV-seronegative.

This clone was seen more than once but under ten times. The V and J genes are TRBV6-5 and TRBJ2-7, with D unresolved. The CDR3 totals 14 residues. The germline gives CDR1 MNHEY, CDR2 SVGAGI. V was trimmed by 3 bases and J by 0 bases, leaving 9 bases between them. CDR3: CASSYRVNSYEQYF. The CDR3 DNA reads as TGTGCCAGCAGTTATAGAGTGAACTCCTACGAGCAGTACTTC.

In its sample, this clone was seen a few times. This chain uses TRBV5-6 with TRBJ2-7; TRBD1 might be the D (5 bases). V was clipped by 4 bases and J by 3 bases, with 14 bases between them. The CDR3 runs to 14 residues. Germline values: CDR1 SGHDT, CDR2 YYEEEE. Here the CDR3 reads CASSPSPTDYEQYF. The DNA of the CDR3 is TGTGCCAGCAGCCCATCCCCGACAGACTACGAGCAGTACTTC.

This clone was seen a single time. This rearrangement joins TRBV28 to TRBJ1-1; perhaps TRBD1 as D (5 bases). Trimming took off 6 bases at V and 0 bases at J, with 11 bases between the two ends. Germline loops: CDR1 MDHEN, CDR2 SYDVKM. This CDR3 spans 14 amino acids. In DNA form, the CDR3 reads TGTGCCAGCAGGTCAGGGCCAATGAACACTGAAGCTTTCTTT. Translated, it gives CASRSGPMNTEAFF.

V usage is TRBV27 and J usage is TRBJ1-1; D is unresolved. Germline CDR1 and CDR2: MNHEY and SMNVEV (reference sequence). CDR3 length: 14 amino acids. The V end was cut by 4 bases, the J end by 0 bases, with 9 bases between. This CDR3 is CASSSGYMNTEAFF. In DNA, the CDR3 is TGTGCCAGCAGTTCAGGTTACATGAACACTGAAGCTTTCTTT.

As regards this clone: Other DNA sequences in this sample translate to the same CDR3. This CDR3 reads CASSEGPGYEQYF. The CDR3 bases are TGTGCCAGCAGTGAGGGCCCAGGCTACGAGCAGTACTTC. The chain combines TRBV2 with TRBJ2-7; D uncertain. Germline CDR1 SNHLY, CDR2 FYNNEI. V lost 3 bases and J lost 3, with 9 bases in between. This CDR3 spans 13 amino acids.

CDR3 DNA sequence: TGTGCCAGCAGTTGGAGACAGGGGGAACAGCCCCAGCATTTT. Its translation: CASSWRQGEQPQHF. The V and J genes are TRBV27 and TRBJ1-5; 9 bases map to TRBD1. Germline V gene sequence: CDR1 MNHEY, CDR2 SMNVEV (reference sequence). After removal of 4 bases from V and 7 bases from J, the junction contained 5 bases not matched to a gene. The CDR3 spans 14 residues.

The chain recombines TRBV2 with TRBJ1-5; 7 bases are shared with TRBD1. This CDR3 has 15 amino acids. After removal of 4 bases from V and 0 bases from J, the junction contained 3 bases not matched to a gene. Germline CDR1 is SNHLY and CDR2 is FYNNEI. The CDR3 bases are TGTGCCAGCAGTGGGGACAGCAATAGCAATCAGCCCCAGCATTTT. This codes for CASSGDSNSNQPQHF. Filled out from reference TRBV2 and TRBJ1-5, the complete variable domain reads EPEVTQTPSHQVTQMGQEVILRCVPISNHLYFYWYRQILGQKVEFLVSFYNNEISEKSEIFDDQFSVERPDGSNFTLKIRSTKLEDSAMYFCASSGDSNSNQPQHFGDGTRLSIL.

A few counts support this clone. The chain combines TRBV5-6 with TRBJ2-3, with D possibly TRBD2 on 6 matching bases. The CDR3 runs 13 residues. The germline V gene encodes CDR1 SGHDT and CDR2 YYEEEE. Deletions cut 7 bases from V and 1 base from J, with 10 bases between. The chain's CDR3 is CASEEGGTDTQYF. In DNA, the CDR3 is TGTGCCAGCGAGGAGGGAGGCACAGATACGCAGTATTTT.

This sequence joins TRBV7-9 and TRBJ1-4; D call uncertain. The CDR3 extends over 15 amino acids. Trimming removed 5 bases at V and 7 bases at J, with 17 bases between. Germline loops: CDR1 SEHNR, CDR2 FQNEAQ (reference sequence). This CDR3 reads CASSPPGSIGEKLFF. The CDR3 DNA follows: TGTGCCAGCAGCCCCCCTGGGAGCATTGGTGAAAAACTGTTTTTT.

The V gene is TRBV4-1, the J gene TRBJ1-2, with 8 bases matching TRBD1. CDR1 MGHRA and CDR2 YSYEKL come from the germline V gene. The CDR3 has 15 residues. J lost 8 bases, V lost 0 bases, and 8 bases had no gene match. The CDR3 coding sequence is TGCGCCAGCAGCCAAGATACCGCAGGGGGCGACGGCTACACCTTC. Its translation is CASSQDTAGGDGYTF.

This clone was detected a few times. V and J are TRBV5-8 and TRBJ1-1; tentative D call: TRBD1 (5 bases). Germline CDR1 is SGHTS and CDR2 is YDEGEE. V was trimmed by 2 bases and J by 5 bases, leaving 13 bases between them. The CDR3 loop spans 14 amino acids. CDR3 sequence (DNA): TGTGCCAGCAGCTTCCCTTGGGGGGGAACTGAAGCTTTCTTT. This codes for CASSFPWGGTEAFF.

The chain links TRBV5-8 to TRBJ1-5, with 7 bases fitting TRBD1. V shed 0 bases and J 4 bases; nucleotides not matched to a gene: 1. The CDR3 is 14 residues long. Germline V lookup: CDR1 SGHTS, CDR2 YDEGEE. DNA for the CDR3: TGTGCCAGCAGCTTGGACAGGGGTAATCAGCCCCAGCATTTT. It codes for CASSLDRGNQPQHF.

CDR3 sequence reads: CASSGVWVGETQYF. The CDR3 DNA is TGTGCCAGCAGCGGAGTGTGGGTCGGGGAGACCCAGTACTTC. This chain joins TRBV7-9 and TRBJ2-5; D is uncertain. The germline V and J ends were trimmed by 5 bases and 5 bases, with 15 bases remaining between them. The CDR3 loop spans 14 amino acids. CDR1 and CDR2 from the germline V gene are SEHNR and FQNEAQ (reference sequence).

This chain uses TRBV5-4 with TRBJ2-1; 15 bases are a match to TRBD2. Germline V CDR1 and CDR2: SGHNT, YYREEE (reference sequence). The CDR3 totals 18 residues. Unmatched junction bases numbered 6, after V lost 3 bases and J lost 2 bases. The CDR3 coding sequence is TGTGCCAGCAGCTCCGGACTAGCGGGAGGGAATCCCTACAATGAGCAGTTCTTC. This encodes CASSSGLAGGNPYNEQFF.

This chain connects TRBV15 to TRBJ2-7; 8 bases fit TRBD1. Germline CDR1 and CDR2: LNHNV and YYDKDF (reference sequence). The CDR3 spans 16 residues. Trimming at V came to 3 bases and at J to 5 bases, leaving 12 bases not matched to a gene. The DNA for the CDR3 is TGTGCCACCAGCAGGGGGGGCGGACAGGGTATGAACGAGCAGTACTTC. This sequence encodes CATSRGGGQGMNEQYF.

V is TRBV30 and J is TRBJ1-3, with D perhaps TRBD1 (5 bases). The CDR3 has 13 residues. In germline, CDR1 is GTSNPN, CDR2 SVGIG (reference sequence). The V end was cut by 2 bases, the J end by 8 bases, with 13 bases between. CDR3 amino acids: CAWSIGGTDTIYF. CDR3 in DNA: TGTGCCTGGAGTATCGGGGGGACGGACACCATATATTTT.

The chain couples TRBV19 to TRBJ1-3; D is uncertain. The CDR3 runs to 14 residues. Germline CDR1 LNHDA, CDR2 SQIVND (reference sequence). V shed 3 bases and J shed 1 base, with 7 bases lying between them. CDR3 residues: CASSMAGSGNTIYF. CDR3 sequence (DNA): TGTGCCAGTAGTATGGCCGGGTCTGGAAACACCATATATTTT.

J is TRBJ1-3 and V is TRBV2; 10 nucleotides agree with TRBD1. The germline V gene has CDR1 SNHLY and CDR2 FYNNEI. This CDR3 has 17 amino acids. J gave up 0 bases and V 3 bases, and 5 bases lay outside the gene matches. In nucleotides, the CDR3 is TGTGCCAGCAGTGATTCAAGGACAGGGGGCTCTGGAAACACCATATATTTT. It codes for CASSDSRTGGSGNTIYF.

This chain links TRBV9 with TRBJ2-3, with 10 bases identical to TRBD1. Per the germline V gene, CDR1 is SGDLS and CDR2 is YYNGEE. CDR3 length equals 16 residues. Trimming at V came to 4 bases and at J to 0 bases, leaving 5 bases not matched to a gene. The CDR3 DNA sequence: TGTGCCAGCAGCTTAGGGACAGGGGCTAGCACAGATACGCAGTATTTT. It is translated as CASSLGTGASTDTQYF.

The chain recombines TRBV5-4 with TRBJ1-2; 8 bases are a match to TRBD1. V was clipped by 4 bases and J by 9 bases; unmatched bases: 8. Germline V gene data show CDR1 as SGHNT and CDR2 as YYREEE (reference sequence). This CDR3 contains 13 residues. The CDR3 sequence: CASSEDREGSYTF. CDR3 coding DNA: TGTGCCAGCAGCGAGGACAGGGAAGGTAGCTACACCTTC. Filled out from reference TRBV5-4 and TRBJ1-2, the complete variable domain reads ETGVTQSPTHLIKTRGQQVTLRCSSQSGHNTVSWYQQALGQGPQFIFQYYREEENGRGNFPPRFSGLQFPNYSSELNVNALELDDSALYLCASSEDREGSYTFGSGTRLTVV.

The chain has TRBV11-1 and TRBJ2-7; TRBD1 matches 7 bases. Looked up from germline, CDR1 is SGHAT and CDR2 is FQDESV (reference sequence). Trimming cost V 5 bases and J 5 bases; bases outside gene matches: 3. The CDR3 has 12 amino acids. The CDR3 region is CASSPTGNEQYF. CDR3 DNA sequence: TGTGCCAGCAGCCCGACAGGGAACGAGCAGTACTTC.

The V call is TRBV7-2, the J call TRBJ1-5; a weak D match, TRBD1 (5 bases). Trimming pared 1 base from V and 0 bases from J, leaving 7 bases between. Germline V CDR1 and CDR2: SGHTA, FQGNSA. The CDR3 runs 15 residues. The CDR3 coding sequence is TGTGCCAGCAGCTTAGAGGGGTATAGCAATCAGCCCCAGCATTTT. It specifies CASSLEGYSNQPQHF.

This sequence joins TRBV4-1 and TRBJ2-2, with TRBD2 matching 14 bases. The V and J ends lost 3 bases and 1 base, in that order; junction bases with no gene match: 7. The CDR3 has 19 residues. In germline, CDR1 is MGHRA, CDR2 YSYEKL. CDR3 nucleotides: TGCGCCAGCAGCCAGAGACTAGCGGGAGGGCCGTTGAACACCGGGGAGCTGTTTTTT. It is translated as CASSQRLAGGPLNTGELFF.

V is TRBV5-1 and J is TRBJ2-5, with D perhaps matching TRBD2 (7 bases). The ends were cut back, 5 bases at V and 1 base at J, with 18 bases in the middle. Germline CDR1 is SGHRS and CDR2 is YFSETQ. The CDR3 is made up of 16 amino acids. The CDR3 DNA sequence: TGCGCCAGCAGGTCGCGAGGGGGGGCGGTCCAAGAGACCCAGTACTTC. Translated, it gives CASRSRGGAVQETQYF.

CDR3 region: CASSSYRVTGMNTEAFF. CDR3 DNA: TGCGCCAGCAGCTCCTACAGGGTAACTGGCATGAACACTGAAGCTTTCTTT. The rearrangement uses TRBV5-1 and TRBJ1-1; D is possibly TRBD1 (6 bases). Between the trimmed V and J ends, which lost 3 bases and 0 bases, there was a span of 18 bases. Germline values: CDR1 SGHRS, CDR2 YFSETQ. This CDR3 contains 17 residues.

This clone was picked up one time. The gene calls are TRBV7-9 and TRBJ1-4, with D perhaps TRBD1 (6 bases). Between the trimmed V and J ends, which lost 8 bases and 5 bases, there was a span of 21 bases. This CDR3 comprises 16 residues. CDR1 is SEHNR and CDR2 is FQNEAQ in the germline V gene (reference sequence). CDR3: CASCTFDRRWNEKLFF. CDR3 nucleotides: TGTGCCAGCTGTACCTTTGACAGGCGGTGGAATGAAAAACTGTTTTTT.

Here the CDR3 DNA reads TGTGCCAGCAGCTTGGGACAGTTTAGGGGTGAAAAACTGTTTTTT. It translates to CASSLGQFRGEKLFF. V usage is TRBV6-1 and J usage is TRBJ1-4; 7 bases are shared with TRBD1. Germline assignment: CDR1 MNHNS and CDR2 SASEGT. Unmatched junction bases numbered 11, after V lost 6 bases and J lost 7 bases. The CDR3 spans 15 residues.